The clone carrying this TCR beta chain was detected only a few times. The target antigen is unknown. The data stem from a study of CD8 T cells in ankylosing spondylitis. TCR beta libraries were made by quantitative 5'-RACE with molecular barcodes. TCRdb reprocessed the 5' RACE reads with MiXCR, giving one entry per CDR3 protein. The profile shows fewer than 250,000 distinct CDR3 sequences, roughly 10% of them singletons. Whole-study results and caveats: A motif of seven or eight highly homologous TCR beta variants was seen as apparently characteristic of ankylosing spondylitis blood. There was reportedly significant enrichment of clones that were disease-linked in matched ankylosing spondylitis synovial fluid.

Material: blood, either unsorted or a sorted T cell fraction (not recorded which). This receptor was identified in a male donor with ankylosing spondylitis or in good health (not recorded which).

The CDR3 DNA reads TGTGCCTCTCTCGGACAGGGGGTAACCTACGAGCAGTACTTC. This codes for CASLGQGVTYEQYF. The chain joins TRBV7-9 to TRBJ2-7, with 10 bases matching TRBD1. In germline, CDR1 is SEHNR, CDR2 FQNEAQ (reference sequence). J was trimmed by 2 bases and V by 11 bases; bases with no gene match: 9. This CDR3 comprises 14 residues.